Below, 5 T cell receptor beta chains from the same sample are listed, as sequenced in a study of T cells in localized non-small cell lung cancer. This table comes from immunoSEQ multiplex PCR, and its TCRdb copy is limited to in-frame clones, with some not included. This table has 15,000 to 20,000 clones, 85% to 90% appearing once. Specimen: peripheral blood, collected before any cancer treatment. These receptors came from a male donor older than 55 with stage II squamous cell lung carcinoma.

This chain uses TRBV5-6 with TRBJ2-3; D remains ambiguous. The germline gives CDR1 SGHDT, CDR2 YYEEEE. The CDR3 is 15 amino acids. Trimming took off 4 bases at V and 3 bases at J, with 15 bases between the two ends. The CDR3 DNA reads TGTGCCAGCAGCCCCCATGGGCTGGGTACAGATACGCAGTATTTT. Residues: CASSPHGLGTDTQYF.

This rearrangement joins TRBV28 to TRBJ2-1; 7 nucleotides agree with TRBD2. The CDR3 contains 12 residues. The V segment lost 3 bases and the J segment 16 bases; nucleotides outside the gene matches: 9. In germline, CDR1 is MDHEN, CDR2 SYDVKM. This CDR3 reads CASSLAGVREFF. The CDR3 nucleotides read TGTGCCAGCAGTTTGGCGGGAGTAAGGGAATTCTTC.

The chain joins TRBV15 to TRBJ2-7, with D unresolved. Germline loops: CDR1 LNHNV, CDR2 YYDKDF (reference sequence). V lost 3 bases to trimming and J lost 0 bases, with 9 bases between them. The CDR3 covers 14 residues. The CDR3 region is CATSSQWSSYEQYF. The CDR3 DNA sequence: TGTGCCACCAGCAGTCAGTGGAGCTCCTACGAGCAGTACTTC.

This clone was detected a few times. This sequence joins TRBV2 and TRBJ1-5; perhaps TRBD1 as D (6 bases). The CDR3 is 12 amino acids. Trimming removed 7 bases from V and 6 bases from J, with 10 bases in between. Per germline, CDR1 SNHLY and CDR2 FYNNEI. In nucleotides, the CDR3 is TGTGCCAGCACGGGGGCGGGTCAGCCCCAGCATTTT. Protein sequence: CASTGAGQPQHF.

V is TRBV25-1 and J is TRBJ2-2, with D maybe TRBD2 (5 bases). The CDR3 extends over 13 amino acids. V was pared by 4 bases and J by 6 bases, with 9 bases between. Germline V CDR1 and CDR2: MGHDK, SYGVNS. CDR3 region: CASSVTSSGELFF. In DNA form, the CDR3 reads TGTGCCAGCAGTGTAACTAGTTCCGGGGAGCTGTTTTTT.